The rows below give T cell receptor beta chains drawn from one sample of a study of CD4+ T cells in melanoma. Profiled with immunoSEQ multiplex PCR; TCRdb holds only in-frame clones, not every one. The data contain nearly 50,000 clones, roughly 89% of them seen just once; the ten biggest clones take up approximately 12%. Sample: peripheral blood. The receptors shown here come from a human donor with melanoma. CDR3s include the opening cysteine and the closing phenylalanine or tryptophan. Fields, in order: J gene, V gene, clone size, D gene, CDR3 length, CDR3 DNA, CDR3 protein. D genes are given only for firm matches. Clone sizes are given selectively: once, few, many, or a class where the clone is expanded.

J gene: TRBJ2-1; V gene: TRBV4-1; clone size: NA; D gene: NA; CDR3 length: 16; CDR3 DNA: TGCGCCAGCAGCCAAGATTACGCCAGCTCCTACAATGAGCAGTTCTTC; CDR3 protein: CASSQDYASSYNEQFF
J gene: TRBJ1-2; V gene: TRBV18; clone size: NA; D gene: NA; CDR3 length: 14; CDR3 DNA: TGTGCCAGCTCACCAAAAGACAATAACTATGGCTACACCTTC; CDR3 protein: CASSPKDNNYGYTF
J gene: TRBJ2-7; V gene: TRBV5-4; clone size: NA; D gene: NA; CDR3 length: 14; CDR3 DNA: TGTGCCAGCAGCCCTTCGACAGGACTCTACGAGCAGTACTTC; CDR3 protein: CASSPSTGLYEQYF
J gene: TRBJ2-2; V gene: TRBV20-1; clone size: NA; D gene: NA; CDR3 length: 11; CDR3 DNA: TGCAGTGCCAGGGACTCCGGGGAGCTGTTTTTT; CDR3 protein: CSARDSGELFF
J gene: TRBJ1-1; V gene: TRBV5-4; clone size: NA; D gene: NA; CDR3 length: 14; CDR3 DNA: TGTGCCAGCAGCTTGGTAGGTCGGAAGTCTGAAGCTTTCTTT; CDR3 protein: CASSLVGRKSEAFF
J gene: TRBJ2-7; V gene: TRBV6-5; clone size: NA; D gene: TRBD1; CDR3 length: 15; CDR3 DNA: TGTGCCAGCACTCTAACAACCGGACAGGGGCGCGAGCAGTACTTC; CDR3 protein: CASTLTTGQGREQYF
J gene: TRBJ2-5; V gene: TRBV2; clone size: NA; D gene: NA; CDR3 length: 15; CDR3 DNA: TGTGCCAGCAGTGAAGGCGGGGTACTGCAAGAGACCCAGTACTTC; CDR3 protein: CASSEGGVLQETQYF
J gene: TRBJ1-1; V gene: TRBV6-1; clone size: once; D gene: NA; CDR3 length: 13; CDR3 DNA: TGTGCCAGCAGTGAAGTAGAAAATAGGGAAGCTTTCTTT; CDR3 protein: CASSEVENREAFF
J gene: TRBJ1-1; V gene: TRBV9; clone size: once; D gene: NA; CDR3 length: 14; CDR3 DNA: TGTGCCAGCAGCGTCGGGCCTCAGGGCACTGAAGCTTTCTTT; CDR3 protein: CASSVGPQGTEAFF
J gene: TRBJ1-1; V gene: TRBV5-1; clone size: few; D gene: NA; CDR3 length: 13; CDR3 DNA: TGCGCCAGCAGCTTCAAGGGTGACACTGAAGCTTTCTTT; CDR3 protein: CASSFKGDTEAFF
J gene: TRBJ1-1; V gene: TRBV7-8; clone size: NA; D gene: NA; CDR3 length: 14; CDR3 DNA: TGTGCCAGCAGCTATACAGGTTCCAACACTGAAGCTTTCTTT; CDR3 protein: CASSYTGSNTEAFF
J gene: TRBJ2-2; V gene: TRBV19; clone size: NA; D gene: NA; CDR3 length: 13; CDR3 DNA: TGTGCCGCAGGGAACACGAACACCGGGGAGCTGTTTTTT; CDR3 protein: CAAGNTNTGELFF
J gene: TRBJ2-7; V gene: TRBV27; clone size: NA; D gene: NA; CDR3 length: 11; CDR3 DNA: TGTGCCAGCAGTCTGGGCTACGAGCAGTACTTC; CDR3 protein: CASSLGYEQYF
J gene: TRBJ1-2; V gene: TRBV27; clone size: NA; D gene: NA; CDR3 length: 14; CDR3 DNA: TGTGCCAGCAGTTTAATTGGGGGATCGAATGGCTACACCTTC; CDR3 protein: CASSLIGGSNGYTF
J gene: TRBJ1-2; V gene: TRBV14; clone size: NA; D gene: TRBD1; CDR3 length: 15; CDR3 DNA: TGTGCCAGCAGCCAAGCCCGGACAGGGGGCGGTGGCTACACCTTC; CDR3 protein: CASSQARTGGGGYTF
J gene: TRBJ1-3; V gene: TRBV5-6; clone size: few; D gene: NA; CDR3 length: 16; CDR3 DNA: TGTGCCAGCAGCTTGGATCTGGGTCCAGGGGGAAACACCATATATTTT; CDR3 protein: CASSLDLGPGGNTIYF
J gene: TRBJ2-7; V gene: TRBV25-1; clone size: NA; D gene: NA; CDR3 length: 11; CDR3 DNA: TGTGCCAGCAGTGAATACTACGAGCAGTACTTC; CDR3 protein: CASSEYYEQYF
J gene: TRBJ2-3; V gene: TRBV19; clone size: NA; D gene: NA; CDR3 length: 16; CDR3 DNA: TGTGCCAGTATGGGGGCGTGGGGGTCCCGCACAGATACGCAGTATTTT; CDR3 protein: CASMGAWGSRTDTQYF
J gene: TRBJ2-7; V gene: TRBV2; clone size: NA; D gene: NA; CDR3 length: 13; CDR3 DNA: TGTGCCAGCAGAGGGGACCAGCGCCTGGAGCAGTACTTC; CDR3 protein: CASRGDQRLEQYF
J gene: TRBJ2-7; V gene: TRBV28; clone size: NA; D gene: NA; CDR3 length: 14; CDR3 DNA: TGTGCCAGCAGTTTATATGGGGGCCAGAACGAGCAGTACTTC; CDR3 protein: CASSLYGGQNEQYF
J gene: TRBJ2-1; V gene: TRBV16; clone size: NA; D gene: TRBD1; CDR3 length: 14; CDR3 DNA: TGTGCCAGCACCCGAATTGTAGGGGGCGGTGAGCAGTTCTTC; CDR3 protein: CASTRIVGGGEQFF
J gene: TRBJ1-5; V gene: TRBV20-1; clone size: NA; D gene: NA; CDR3 length: 11; CDR3 DNA: TGCAGTGCGGCAGGAGATCAGCCCCAGCATTTT; CDR3 protein: CSAAGDQPQHF
J gene: TRBJ2-1; V gene: TRBV19; clone size: NA; D gene: NA; CDR3 length: 15; CDR3 DNA: TGCGCCAGTAGTATAGACGGCTCCTCCTACAATGAGCAGTTCTTC; CDR3 protein: CASSIDGSSYNEQFF
J gene: TRBJ2-2; V gene: TRBV6-5; clone size: NA; D gene: TRBD1; CDR3 length: 16; CDR3 DNA: TGTGCCAGCAGTTACAAGGGGACAGGGGCCACCGGGGAGCTGTTTTTT; CDR3 protein: CASSYKGTGATGELFF
J gene: TRBJ1-2; V gene: TRBV7-9; clone size: NA; D gene: NA; CDR3 length: 15; CDR3 DNA: TGTGCCAGCAGCTTGGACCGGGGCTGGAACTATGGCTACACCTTC; CDR3 protein: CASSLDRGWNYGYTF
J gene: TRBJ1-1; V gene: TRBV5-6; clone size: few; D gene: NA; CDR3 length: 14; CDR3 DNA: TGTGCCAGCAGCTTGAGGGCTGGCGAGACAGAGGCTTTCTTT; CDR3 protein: CASSLRAGETEAFF
J gene: TRBJ2-5; V gene: TRBV9; clone size: NA; D gene: NA; CDR3 length: 13; CDR3 DNA: TGTGCCAGCAGCGTAGCGGGTTCGGAGACCCAGTACTTC; CDR3 protein: CASSVAGSETQYF
J gene: TRBJ2-1; V gene: TRBV14; clone size: NA; D gene: NA; CDR3 length: 13; CDR3 DNA: TGTGCCAGCAGCCAACAACGCTACAATGAGCAGTTCTTC; CDR3 protein: CASSQQRYNEQFF
J gene: TRBJ2-3; V gene: TRBV19; clone size: NA; D gene: TRBD2; CDR3 length: 18; CDR3 DNA: TGTGCCAGTAGCACTTCAGTCCTAGCGGGGGCTTACACAGATACGCAGTATTTT; CDR3 protein: CASSTSVLAGAYTDTQYF
J gene: TRBJ2-3; V gene: TRBV7-6; clone size: NA; D gene: TRBD2; CDR3 length: 19; CDR3 DNA: TGTGCCAGCAGCCCCACCGGGACTAGCGGGGGAATTAGCACAGATACGCAGTATTTT; CDR3 protein: CASSPTGTSGGISTDTQYF
J gene: TRBJ1-2; V gene: TRBV5-1; clone size: NA; D gene: TRBD1; CDR3 length: 14; CDR3 DNA: TGCGCCAGCAGCTTGGGGGGACAGGGCTATGGCTACACCTTC; CDR3 protein: CASSLGGQGYGYTF
J gene: TRBJ2-1; V gene: TRBV5-1; clone size: NA; D gene: TRBD2; CDR3 length: 15; CDR3 DNA: TGCGCCAGCAGCACCATAGCGGGGGGGCGTAATGAGCAGTTCTTC; CDR3 protein: CASSTIAGGRNEQFF
J gene: TRBJ2-7; V gene: TRBV6-1; clone size: NA; D gene: NA; CDR3 length: 15; CDR3 DNA: TGTGCCAGCAGTGAGATGTACAGGAGCTCCTACGAGCAGTACTTC; CDR3 protein: CASSEMYRSSYEQYF
J gene: TRBJ1-3; V gene: TRBV15; clone size: NA; D gene: NA; CDR3 length: 15; CDR3 DNA: TGTGCCACCAGCAGAGATCGCGACCGTCTTGACACCATATATTTT; CDR3 protein: CATSRDRDRLDTIYF
J gene: TRBJ2-1; V gene: TRBV2; clone size: NA; D gene: TRBD1; CDR3 length: 14; CDR3 DNA: TGTGCCAGCACAGGGACAGGGAAACGGAATGAGCAGTTCTTC; CDR3 protein: CASTGTGKRNEQFF
J gene: TRBJ2-6; V gene: TRBV28; clone size: NA; D gene: TRBD1; CDR3 length: 18; CDR3 DNA: TGTGCCAGCAGTGTCTACAGGGGCCCCAGGCGGGGGGCCAACGTCCTGACTTTC; CDR3 protein: CASSVYRGPRRGANVLTF
J gene: TRBJ1-1; V gene: TRBV2; clone size: NA; D gene: TRBD1; CDR3 length: 18; CDR3 DNA: TGTGCCAGCACCAGGGGTGTAGGACAGGGGCCCGAAGGCTCTGAAGCTTTCTTT; CDR3 protein: CASTRGVGQGPEGSEAFF
J gene: TRBJ1-1; V gene: TRBV30; clone size: NA; D gene: NA; CDR3 length: 13; CDR3 DNA: TGTGCCTGGAGGGGACACCAGAACACTGAAGCTTTCTTT; CDR3 protein: CAWRGHQNTEAFF
J gene: TRBJ2-7; V gene: TRBV5-1; clone size: NA; D gene: NA; CDR3 length: 13; CDR3 DNA: TGCGCCAGCCGACCCTCAGGGTCCTACGAGCAGTACTTC; CDR3 protein: CASRPSGSYEQYF
J gene: TRBJ2-2; V gene: TRBV29-1; clone size: NA; D gene: TRBD1; CDR3 length: 15; CDR3 DNA: TGCAGCGTCGATCAGGGGGCCTTGAACACCGGGGAGCTGTTTTTT; CDR3 protein: CSVDQGALNTGELFF
J gene: TRBJ2-5; V gene: TRBV27; clone size: NA; D gene: NA; CDR3 length: 13; CDR3 DNA: TGTGCCAGCAGGGGGCTGGTCCAAGAGACCCAGTACTTC; CDR3 protein: CASRGLVQETQYF
J gene: TRBJ2-2; V gene: TRBV4-1; clone size: NA; D gene: TRBD1; CDR3 length: 15; CDR3 DNA: TGCGCCAGCAGCCGCGGGACAGGGGGCGGCGGGGAGCTGTTTTTT; CDR3 protein: CASSRGTGGGGELFF
J gene: TRBJ1-1; V gene: TRBV29-1; clone size: NA; D gene: TRBD1; CDR3 length: 10; CDR3 DNA: TGCAGCGTCGGGACAGCTGAAGCTTTCTTT; CDR3 protein: CSVGTAEAFF
J gene: TRBJ2-5; V gene: TRBV28; clone size: NA; D gene: NA; CDR3 length: 13; CDR3 DNA: TGTGCCAGCAGTACTACCCCCCAAGAGACCCAGTACTTC; CDR3 protein: CASSTTPQETQYF
J gene: TRBJ2-7; V gene: TRBV6-5; clone size: NA; D gene: NA; CDR3 length: 15; CDR3 DNA: TGTGCCAGCAGTTACTCGTACCAGCACTCCTACGAGCAGTACTTC; CDR3 protein: CASSYSYQHSYEQYF
J gene: TRBJ1-2; V gene: TRBV5-1; clone size: NA; D gene: TRBD1; CDR3 length: 14; CDR3 DNA: TGCGCCAGCAGTCCCGGGACAGGGGTCTATGGCTACACCTTC; CDR3 protein: CASSPGTGVYGYTF
J gene: TRBJ1-2; V gene: TRBV6-1; clone size: NA; D gene: TRBD1; CDR3 length: 15; CDR3 DNA: TGTGCCAGCAGTGAAGAGAACAGGGGAAGGGGTGGCTACACCTTC; CDR3 protein: CASSEENRGRGGYTF
J gene: TRBJ1-2; V gene: TRBV5-1; clone size: once; D gene: NA; CDR3 length: 13; CDR3 DNA: TGCGCCAGCAGCTTTGGCACGATGCGGGGCTACACCTTC; CDR3 protein: CASSFGTMRGYTF